Following are 3 T cell receptor beta chains from one sample sequenced in a study of glioma-infiltrating T cells. The iRepertoire nested amplicon-rescue multiplex PCR amplified TCR alpha and beta CDR3s from RNA. Each CDR3 protein is one row after TCRdb ran MiXCR on the multiplex PCR reads. There are about 89,000 distinct CDR3 sequences in the sample; 23% occur only once, and approximately 7% lies in the top ten. Sequenced: glioma tissue, nonneoplastic brain tissue, or PBMCs (not recorded which). These receptors were obtained from a human donor with low-grade glioma or glioblastoma, undergoing nonglioma brain surgery, or in good health (not recorded which).

This clonotype was detected ten times or more. The chain carries TRBV4-1 and TRBJ1-5, with unresolved D. Germline assignment: CDR1 MGHRA and CDR2 YSYEKL. The CDR3 length is 15 residues. The germline V and J ends were trimmed by 5 bases and 4 bases, with 15 bases remaining between them. The CDR3 nucleotides read TGCGCCAGCAGCTACCGAGGGAGCCCTAATCAGCCCCAGCATTTT. It codes for CASSYRGSPNQPQHF.

On this clonotype: Just one base apart from a much larger clone, this may be a read error. The gene calls are TRBV6-5 and TRBJ1-4; 7 positions agree with TRBD1. CDR3 size: 15 residues. Germline CDR1 is MNHEY and CDR2 is SVGAGI. The chain's CDR3 is CASSRDSATNEKLSF. The CDR3 nucleotides are TGTGCCAGCAGTAGGGACAGCGCAACTAATGAAAAACTGTCTTTT.

As regards this clonotype: A clone one base away is much larger, so this may be a read error. This sequence joins TRBV6-5 and TRBJ2-1; 10 bases are shared with TRBD1. Germline V gene data show CDR1 as MNHEY and CDR2 as SVGAGI. The CDR3 runs 16 residues. The CDR3 bases are TGTGCCAGCAGTCCCTTACCGGGACAGGGGAGTCCCGAGCAGTTATTC. Its protein is CASSPLPGQGSPEQLF.